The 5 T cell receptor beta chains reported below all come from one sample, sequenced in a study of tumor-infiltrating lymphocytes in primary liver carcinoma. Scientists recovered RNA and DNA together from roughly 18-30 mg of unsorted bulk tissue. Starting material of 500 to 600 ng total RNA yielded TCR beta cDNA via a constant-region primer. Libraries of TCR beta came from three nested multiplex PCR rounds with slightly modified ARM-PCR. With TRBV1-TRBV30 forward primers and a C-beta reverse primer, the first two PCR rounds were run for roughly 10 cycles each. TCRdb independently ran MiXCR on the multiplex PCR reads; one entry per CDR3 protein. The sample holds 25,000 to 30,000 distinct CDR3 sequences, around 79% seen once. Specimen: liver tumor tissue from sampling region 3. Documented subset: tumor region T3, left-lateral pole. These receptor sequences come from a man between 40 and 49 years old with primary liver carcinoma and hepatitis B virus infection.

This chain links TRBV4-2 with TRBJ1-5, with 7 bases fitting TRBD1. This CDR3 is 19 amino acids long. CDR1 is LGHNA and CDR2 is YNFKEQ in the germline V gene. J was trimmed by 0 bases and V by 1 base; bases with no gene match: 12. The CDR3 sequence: CASSQGGGSGQFSNQPQHF. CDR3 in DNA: TGTGCCAGCAGCCAAGGGGGGGGGTCGGGACAGTTTAGCAATCAGCCCCAGCATTTT.

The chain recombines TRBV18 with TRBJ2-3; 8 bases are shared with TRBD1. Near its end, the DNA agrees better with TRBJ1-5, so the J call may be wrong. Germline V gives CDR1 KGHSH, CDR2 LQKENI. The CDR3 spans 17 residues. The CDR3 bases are TGTGCCAGCTCACCACAAAACAGGGGGGCATCCTCAGATACGCAGCATTTT. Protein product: CASSPQNRGASSDTQHF.

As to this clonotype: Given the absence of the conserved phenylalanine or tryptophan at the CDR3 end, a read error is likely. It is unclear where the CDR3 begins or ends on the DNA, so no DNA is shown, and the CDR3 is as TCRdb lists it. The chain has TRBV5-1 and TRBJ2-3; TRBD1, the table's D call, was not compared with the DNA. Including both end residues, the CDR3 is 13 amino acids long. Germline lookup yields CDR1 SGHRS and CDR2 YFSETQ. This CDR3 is CASRGAGPDTQYL.

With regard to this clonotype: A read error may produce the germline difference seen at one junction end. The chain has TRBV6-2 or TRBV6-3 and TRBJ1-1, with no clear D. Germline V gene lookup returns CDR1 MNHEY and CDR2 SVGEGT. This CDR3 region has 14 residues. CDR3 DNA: TGTGTCAGCTGTTACCCAGAGCAGAACACTGAAGCTTTCTTT. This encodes CVSCYPEQNTEAFF.

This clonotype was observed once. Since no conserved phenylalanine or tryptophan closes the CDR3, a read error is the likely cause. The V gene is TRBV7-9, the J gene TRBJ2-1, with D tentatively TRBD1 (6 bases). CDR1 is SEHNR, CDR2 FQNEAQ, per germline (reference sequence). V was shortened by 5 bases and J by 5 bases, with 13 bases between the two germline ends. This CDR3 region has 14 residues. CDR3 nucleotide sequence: TGTGCCAGCAGCGCGAAACAGGGCCACAATGAGCAGTTCTTG. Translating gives CASSAKQGHNEQFL.